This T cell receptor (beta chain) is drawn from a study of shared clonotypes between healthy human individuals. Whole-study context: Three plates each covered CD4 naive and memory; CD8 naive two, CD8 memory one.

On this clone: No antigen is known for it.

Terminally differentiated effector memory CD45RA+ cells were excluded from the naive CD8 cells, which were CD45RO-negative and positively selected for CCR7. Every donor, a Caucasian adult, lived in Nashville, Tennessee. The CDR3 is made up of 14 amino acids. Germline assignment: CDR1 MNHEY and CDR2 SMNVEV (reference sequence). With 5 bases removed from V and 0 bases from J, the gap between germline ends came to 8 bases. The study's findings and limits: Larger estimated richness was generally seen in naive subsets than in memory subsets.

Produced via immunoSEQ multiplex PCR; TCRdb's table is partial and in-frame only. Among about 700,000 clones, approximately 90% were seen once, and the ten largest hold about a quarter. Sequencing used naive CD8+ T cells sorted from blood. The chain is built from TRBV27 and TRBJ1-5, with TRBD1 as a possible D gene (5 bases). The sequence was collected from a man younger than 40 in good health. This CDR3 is CASSQGYSNQPQHF. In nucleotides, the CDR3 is TGTGCCAGCAGTCAGGGATATAGCAATCAGCCCCAGCATTTT.